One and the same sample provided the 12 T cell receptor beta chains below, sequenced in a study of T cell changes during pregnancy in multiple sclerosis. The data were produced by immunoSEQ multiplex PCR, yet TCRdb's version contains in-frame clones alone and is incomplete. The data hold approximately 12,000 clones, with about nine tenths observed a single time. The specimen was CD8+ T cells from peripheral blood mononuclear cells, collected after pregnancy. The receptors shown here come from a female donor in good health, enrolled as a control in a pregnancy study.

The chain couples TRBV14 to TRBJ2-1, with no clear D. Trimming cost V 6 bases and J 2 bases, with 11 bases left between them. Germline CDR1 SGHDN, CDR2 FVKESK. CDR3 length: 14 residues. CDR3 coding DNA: TGTGCCAGCAGTATGACTTACCCCTACAATGAGCAGTTCTTC. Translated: CASSMTYPYNEQFF.

CDR3 sequence reads: CASTGAYGYTF. CDR3 bases: TGTGCCAGTACAGGGGCCTATGGCTACACCTTC. The rearrangement links TRBV2 to TRBJ1-2; TRBD1 matches at 7 bases. The germline V gene encodes CDR1 SNHLY and CDR2 FYNNEI. The CDR3 runs to 11 residues. After removal of 9 bases from V and 4 bases from J, the junction contained 2 bases not matched to a gene.

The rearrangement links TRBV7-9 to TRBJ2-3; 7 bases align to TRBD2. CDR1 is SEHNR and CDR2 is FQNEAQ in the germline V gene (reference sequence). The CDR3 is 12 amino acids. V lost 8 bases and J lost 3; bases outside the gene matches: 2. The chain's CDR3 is CASGGETDTQYF. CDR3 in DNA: TGTGCCAGCGGGGGGGAAACAGATACGCAGTATTTT.

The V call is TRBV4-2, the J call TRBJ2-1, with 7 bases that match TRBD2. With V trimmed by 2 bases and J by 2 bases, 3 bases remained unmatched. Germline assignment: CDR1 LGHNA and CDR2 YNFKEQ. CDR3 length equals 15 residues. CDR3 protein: CASSQNAGAYNEQFF. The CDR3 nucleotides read TGTGCCAGCAGCCAAAACGCGGGGGCCTACAATGAGCAGTTCTTC.

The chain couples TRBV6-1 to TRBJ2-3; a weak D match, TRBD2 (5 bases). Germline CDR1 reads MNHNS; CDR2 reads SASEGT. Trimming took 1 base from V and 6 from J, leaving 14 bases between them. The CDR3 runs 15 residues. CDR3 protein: CASSEVYLASDTQYF. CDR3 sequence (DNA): TGTGCCAGCAGTGAAGTTTATCTAGCCTCCGATACGCAGTATTTT.

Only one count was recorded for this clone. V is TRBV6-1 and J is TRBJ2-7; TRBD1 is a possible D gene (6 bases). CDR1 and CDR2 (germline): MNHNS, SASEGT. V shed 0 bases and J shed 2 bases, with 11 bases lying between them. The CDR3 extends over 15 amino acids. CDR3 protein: CASSEALDSTYEQYF. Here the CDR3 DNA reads TGTGCCAGCAGTGAAGCGTTGGACAGTACCTACGAGCAGTACTTC.

Here the CDR3 DNA reads TGTGCCACCACGACTTCCTCCTACGAGCAGTACTTC. This encodes CATTTSSYEQYF. V gene TRBV7-9 combines with J gene TRBJ2-5; D is uncertain. Gene TRBJ2-7 matches the end of the DNA better, so the J call may be wrong. CDR1 and CDR2 from the germline V gene are SEHNR and FQNEAQ (reference sequence). The CDR3 totals 12 residues.

The CDR3 loop is CASSMQQGPYEQYF. CDR3 coding DNA: TGTGCCAGCAGCATGCAACAGGGCCCCTACGAGCAGTACTTC. V gene TRBV7-3 combines with J gene TRBJ2-7, with D perhaps TRBD1 (6 bases). V was pared by 5 bases and J by 2 bases, with 13 bases between. CDR1 and CDR2 from the germline V gene are SGHTA and FQGTGA. This CDR3 spans 14 amino acids.

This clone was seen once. The CDR3 protein is CASSLAGNEQFF. The CDR3 DNA is TGTGCCAGCAGTCTGGCGGGCAATGAGCAGTTCTTC. V usage is TRBV28 and J usage is TRBJ2-1; maybe TRBD2 (5 bases). The CDR3 covers 12 residues. V lost 5 bases, J lost 6 bases, and 8 bases lay in between. CDR1 and CDR2 (germline): MDHEN, SYDVKM.

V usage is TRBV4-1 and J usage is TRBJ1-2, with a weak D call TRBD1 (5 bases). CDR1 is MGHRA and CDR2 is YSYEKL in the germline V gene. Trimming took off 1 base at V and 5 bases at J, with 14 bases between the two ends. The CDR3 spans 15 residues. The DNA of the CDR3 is TGCGCCAGCAGCCAAGTAGCAGGGCTAAGGTATGGCTACACCTTC. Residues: CASSQVAGLRYGYTF.

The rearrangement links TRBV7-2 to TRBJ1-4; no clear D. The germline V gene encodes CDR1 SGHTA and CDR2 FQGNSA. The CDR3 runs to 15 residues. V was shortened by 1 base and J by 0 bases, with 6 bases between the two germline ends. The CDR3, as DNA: TGTGCCAGCAGCTTAGAGAGTGCAACTAATGAAAAACTGTTTTTT. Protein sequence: CASSLESATNEKLFF.

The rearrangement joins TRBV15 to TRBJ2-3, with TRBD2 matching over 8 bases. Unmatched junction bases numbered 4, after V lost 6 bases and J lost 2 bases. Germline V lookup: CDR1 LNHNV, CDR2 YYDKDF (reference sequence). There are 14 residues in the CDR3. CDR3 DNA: TGTGCCACCAGTCGGGGGGGCCTCACAGATACGCAGTATTTT. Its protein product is CATSRGGLTDTQYF.